The clone carrying this TCR beta chain occurred many times. No antigen is known for it. TCRdb analysed the PCR reads with MiXCR anew, one entry per CDR3 protein. This table holds 9,500 to 15,000 distinct CDR3 sequences, about 17% found once. This entry comes from a study of molecular identifiers for immune sequencing clone quantification. Study findings and constraints: Detecting spiked Jurkat TCR RNA from one cell among 1 million or so naive cells was reportedly possible.

Germline V gene sequence: CDR1 LNHDA, CDR2 SQIVND (reference sequence). The CDR3 is 12 amino acids. The junction had 1 base not matched to a gene; V was cut back by 7 bases and J by 4 bases. Sequenced sample: naive CD8+ T cells from blood, with Jurkat cell RNA spiked in. Specified subset: FACS-sorted CD8+CD4-CCR7+CD45RA+ naive T cells. The clonotype was recovered from a human donor in good health. Some libraries in this study had Jurkat cell RNA spiked in. The chain links TRBV19 to TRBJ1-1; 9 bases agree with TRBD1. CDR3 loop: CASKQGATEAFF. The CDR3 DNA reads TGTGCCAGTAAACAGGGGGCCACTGAAGCTTTCTTT.